What follows are 17 T cell receptor beta chains derived from one specimen sequenced in a study of PD-1 blockade in classical Hodgkin lymphoma. Sequenced by immunoSEQ multiplex PCR; TCRdb stores in-frame clones only, minus some. This table holds 110,000 or so clones, approximately 90% found once. All patients relapsed after autologous stem cell transplantation, and brentuximab vedotin exposure varied. The sequenced sample was peripheral blood mononuclear cells (PBMCs), obtained before the second cycle of nivolumab. Receptors were obtained from a human donor with classical Hodgkin lymphoma.

This chain connects TRBV29-1 to TRBJ2-7; D uncertain. Trimming shortened V by 0 bases and J by 0 bases, and 6 bases separated the two germline ends. Germline CDR1 reads SQVTM; CDR2 reads ANQGSEA. The CDR3 has 13 amino acids. The CDR3 sequence is CSVEEYSSYEQYF. DNA of the CDR3: TGCAGCGTTGAAGAGTACAGCTCCTACGAGCAGTACTTC.

This clone has a handful of counts. The rearrangement joins TRBV13 to TRBJ2-2, with TRBD1 identical over 8 bases. Germline V gene lookup returns CDR1 PRHDT and CDR2 FYEKMQ (reference sequence). The CDR3 contains 18 residues. The V gene end was trimmed by 4 bases and the J gene end by 3 bases; junction bases not matched to a gene: 13. The CDR3: CASSSAISRGQDTGELFF. CDR3 DNA: TGTGCCAGCAGCTCGGCAATTAGTAGGGGACAGGACACCGGGGAGCTGTTTTTT.

About this clone itself: An end of the junction differs from the germline gene, which may be a read error. V gene TRBV5-1 combines with J gene TRBJ2-7; D may correspond to TRBD1 or TRBD2 (5 bases each). This CDR3 spans 11 amino acids. In germline, CDR1 is SGHRS, CDR2 YFSETQ. The CDR3 spells CASSLRDEQCF. The CDR3 coding sequence is TGCGCCAGCAGCTTAAGGGACGAGCAGTGCTTC. The variable domain in full, with the rest retrieved from reference TRBV5-1 and TRBJ2-7, is KAGVTQTPRYLIKTRGQQVTLSCSPISGHRSVSWYQQTPGQGLQFLFEYFSETQRNKGNFPGRFSGRQFSNSRSEMNVSTLELGDSALYLCASSLRDEQCFGPGTRLTVT.

The chain employs TRBV13 and TRBJ1-6, with D unclear. CDR3 length: 13 residues. Germline lookup yields CDR1 PRHDT and CDR2 FYEKMQ (reference sequence). Trimming left V 1 base short and J 9 bases short, with 7 bases between. The chain's CDR3 is CASSLDLGSPLHF. The CDR3 DNA reads TGTGCCAGCAGCTTAGATCTAGGTTCACCCCTCCACTTT.

The DNA for the CDR3 is TGTGCCAGCAGTGGGGACTACAGGGGCGTCTACAATGAGCAGTTCTTC. This sequence encodes CASSGDYRGVYNEQFF. This chain uses TRBV27 with TRBJ2-1, with D tentatively TRBD1 or TRBD2 (7 bases each). The CDR3 loop spans 16 amino acids. V was pared by 5 bases and J by 3 bases, with 17 bases between. Germline CDR1 is MNHEY and CDR2 is SMNVEV (reference sequence).

For this clone: It is likely a read error, because the conserved phenylalanine at the end of the CDR3 is missing. The rearrangement links TRBV9 to TRBJ1-5; D is unresolved. Germline CDR1 and CDR2: SGDLS and YYNGEE. The V and J ends lost 3 bases and 0 bases respectively, with 7 bases between them. The CDR3 is 14 residues long. The CDR3 DNA sequence: TGTGCCAGCAGCGAGAGTAATAGCAATCAGCCCCAGCATCTT. Translation gives CASSESNSNQPQHL.

The rearrangement joins TRBV28 to TRBJ2-1; D might be TRBD2 (6 bases). Germline V gene data show CDR1 as MDHEN and CDR2 as SYDVKM. The CDR3 has 14 residues. V gave up 6 bases and J gave up 5 bases, with 14 bases separating them. The CDR3 sequence is CASSISGRHNEQFF. The CDR3 DNA is TGTGCCAGCAGCATCTCAGGGAGGCACAATGAGCAGTTCTTC.

A note on this clone: Mismatch with germline at one junction end may stem from a read error. The chain joins TRBV6-5 to TRBJ2-7, with 7 bases identical to TRBD1. The CDR3 extends over 12 amino acids. Germline CDR1 MNHEY, CDR2 SVGAGI. The CDR3 spells CASSSNRGPTTF. The CDR3 bases are TGTGCCAGCAGTTCGAACAGGGGCCCGACTACCTTC.

The chain carries TRBV5-1 and TRBJ2-3, with TRBD2 matching 10 bases. The germline V gene has CDR1 SGHRS and CDR2 YFSETQ. Losses at the gene ends were 1 base for V and 5 bases for J; bases not matched to a gene: 7. The CDR3 runs 16 residues. CDR3 nucleotides: TGCGCCAGCAGCTTGAGAGCTAGCGGGAGCGGAGATACGCAGTATTTT. Translated, it gives CASSLRASGSGDTQYF.

The gene calls are TRBV7-6 and TRBJ2-5; 11 positions agree with TRBD2. Per the germline V gene, CDR1 is SGHVS and CDR2 is FNYEAQ. This CDR3 has 16 amino acids. With V trimmed by 2 bases and J by 5 bases, 7 bases remained unmatched. CDR3 residues: CASSLPTSGSGETQYF. DNA of the CDR3: TGTGCCAGCAGCTTACCCACTAGCGGGAGCGGGGAGACCCAGTACTTC.

This sequence joins TRBV2 and TRBJ1-1, with D possibly TRBD1 on 5 matching bases. The ends were cut back, 8 bases at V and 2 bases at J, with 18 bases in the middle. Germline assignment: CDR1 SNHLY and CDR2 FYNNEI. This CDR3 has 15 residues. The DNA for the CDR3 is TGTGCCAGCGATGAATTCGGGACTTATAACACTGAAGCTTTCTTT. Translation gives CASDEFGTYNTEAFF. Full variable domain (rest looked up from reference TRBV2 and TRBJ1-1): EPEVTQTPSHQVTQMGQEVILRCVPISNHLYFYWYRQILGQKVEFLVSFYNNEISEKSEIFDDQFSVERPDGSNFTLKIRSTKLEDSAMYFCASDEFGTYNTEAFFGQGTRLTVV.

In the case of this clone: The junction and the germline gene differ at one end; a read error may be behind it. J is TRBJ2-2 and V is TRBV6-5; TRBD2 agrees at 8 bases. The CDR3 runs to 15 residues. CDR1 and CDR2 from the germline V gene are MNHEY and SVGAGI. The CDR3 DNA is TGTGCCAGCCGTAGCGGGAAGAGGGACACCGGGGAGCTGCTTTTT. It specifies CASRSGKRDTGELLF.

The chain uses TRBV10-3 and TRBJ1-1; D might be TRBD1 (6 bases). Trimming cost V 6 bases and J 3 bases, with 8 bases left between them. Germline V gives CDR1 ENHRY, CDR2 SYGVKD. This CDR3 spans 12 amino acids. The CDR3 sequence is CAIRAGDTEAFF. CDR3 nucleotide sequence: TGTGCCATCAGGGCAGGGGACACTGAAGCTTTCTTT.

DNA of the CDR3: TGTGCCAGCAGCGTAATGGCGGGGCCACAGTACGAGCAGTACTTC. It encodes CASSVMAGPQYEQYF. The chain has TRBV9 and TRBJ2-7; tentatively, D is TRBD2 (6 bases). Germline CDR1 is SGDLS and CDR2 is YYNGEE. With 1 base removed from V and 4 bases from J, the gap between germline ends came to 15 bases. The CDR3 contains 15 residues.

This chain joins TRBV11-2 and TRBJ2-1; D may be TRBD2 (6 bases). The CDR3 runs 14 residues. CDR1 is SGHAT and CDR2 is FQNNGV in the germline V gene. The germline V and J ends were trimmed by 4 bases and 5 bases, with 12 bases remaining between them. CDR3 residues: CASSSIASDNEQFF. Written as DNA, the CDR3 is TGTGCCAGCAGCTCCATCGCTAGCGACAATGAGCAGTTCTTC.

The chain joins TRBV15 to TRBJ2-3, with D perhaps TRBD1 or TRBD2 (5 bases each). Trimming stripped 1 base from V and 0 bases from J, with 11 bases between. The V gene's germline CDR1 is LNHNV and CDR2 YYDKDF (reference sequence). This CDR3 has 16 residues. The CDR3 sequence: CATSRGDEFSTDTQYF. For the CDR3, the DNA is TGTGCCACCAGCAGAGGGGACGAGTTTAGCACAGATACGCAGTATTTT.

The rearrangement uses TRBV27 and TRBJ2-3; TRBD2 agrees at 10 bases. The germline V gene has CDR1 MNHEY and CDR2 SMNVEV (reference sequence). The CDR3 is 17 amino acids. Trimming took 2 bases from V and 0 from J; bases not matched to a gene: 5. The CDR3 DNA is TGTGCCAGCAGTTTACGGTTGACTAGCGGGAGCACAGATACGCAGTATTTT. Protein sequence: CASSLRLTSGSTDTQYF.